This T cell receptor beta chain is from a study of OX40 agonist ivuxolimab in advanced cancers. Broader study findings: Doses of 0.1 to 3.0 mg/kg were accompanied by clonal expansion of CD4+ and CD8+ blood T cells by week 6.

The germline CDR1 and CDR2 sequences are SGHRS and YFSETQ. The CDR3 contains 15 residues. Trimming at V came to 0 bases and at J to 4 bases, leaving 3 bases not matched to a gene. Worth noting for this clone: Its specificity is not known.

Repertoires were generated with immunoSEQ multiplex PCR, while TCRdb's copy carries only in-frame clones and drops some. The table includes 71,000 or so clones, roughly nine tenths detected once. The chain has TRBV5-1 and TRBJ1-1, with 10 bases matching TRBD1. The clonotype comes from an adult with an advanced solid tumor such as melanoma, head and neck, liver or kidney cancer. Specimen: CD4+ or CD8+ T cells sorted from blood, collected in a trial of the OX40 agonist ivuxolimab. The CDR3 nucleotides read TGCGCCAGCAGCTTGGGAGACAGGGGGCTCACTGAAGCTTTCTTT. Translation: CASSLGDRGLTEAFF.